This is a list of T cell receptor beta chains from one sample in a study of CXCR3-negative and CXCR3-positive naive CD8 T cells. TCRdb re-called the 5' RACE reads, yielding one record per CDR3 amino acid sequence without DNA. This sample's clone table lists 100,000 to 150,000 distinct CDR3 sequences. Source material: naive CXCR3- CD8+ T cells from blood. These receptors were collected from a human donor in good health. Some clones in this sample may be carry-over from other donors' samples. The CDR3 runs from the conserved cysteine through the conserved F or W. The order of the fields is J gene, V gene, CDR3 protein.

TRBJ2-1,TRBV5-1,CASRSGLAGVWYNEQFF
TRBJ2-2,TRBV28,CASSSIRTNTGELFF
TRBJ2-7,TRBV2,CASSEARTGTYEQYF
TRBJ2-3,TRBV28,CASSPVWAGGPNSTDTQYF
TRBJ2-1,TRBV5-1,CASSPSTRVSYNEQFF
TRBJ2-1,TRBV29-1,CSVLALSYNEQFF
TRBJ1-2,TRBV7-6,CASSLQSGDLGPYGYTF
TRBJ2-1,TRBV30,CAWSVLEGNEQFF
TRBJ2-7,TRBV29-1,CSALAAAYEQYF
TRBJ2-2,TRBV4-3,CASSQDPRGNTGELFF
TRBJ2-7,TRBV7-9,CASSPPGGSYEQYF
TRBJ1-2,TRBV6-4,CASSDVPGQGIHGYTF
TRBJ2-7,TRBV12-3/TRBV12-4,CASSPRLTGREQYF
TRBJ2-1,TRBV19,CATEAGVSYNEQFF
TRBJ2-7,TRBV7-9,CASSLPGAGFPYEQYF
TRBJ2-1,TRBV3-1,CASSSLAAHEQFF
TRBJ2-1,TRBV11-3,CASSPRLGVGNEQFF
TRBJ2-1,TRBV27,CASSPPTGLAYNEQFF
TRBJ2-2,TRBV29-1,CSVSQVNTGELFF
TRBJ1-2,TRBV7-9,CASSGRTASYGYTF
TRBJ2-7,TRBV29-1,CSVEASGSYEQYF
TRBJ1-1,TRBV7-9,CASTYHRGLVPEAFF
TRBJ2-7,TRBV28,CASSTLPDGREQYF
TRBJ1-1,TRBV28,CPSSLLFGWNTEAFF
TRBJ2-2,TRBV7-3,CASSSGQGWRELFF
TRBJ2-2,TRBV29-1,CSGRQGNTGELFF
TRBJ2-1,TRBV14,CASSQRTGEPRDEQFF
TRBJ1-2,TRBV29-1,CSVHDSNYGYTF
TRBJ2-1,TRBV27,CASSPEYSSYNEQFF
TRBJ2-5,TRBV3-1,CASSRGQSFQETQYF
TRBJ2-3,TRBV3-1,CASSQEASREGTDTQYF
TRBJ1-1,TRBV5-1,CASSMTETNTEAFF
TRBJ1-5,TRBV12-3/TRBV12-4,CASSSDSSNQPQHF
TRBJ2-1,TRBV29-1,CSVEGTSGRGDNEQFF
TRBJ2-7,TRBV29-1,CSVFTGGFPYEKYF
TRBJ1-2,TRBV29-1,CSATGQGDYGYTF
TRBJ2-2,TRBV20-1,CSARLPRVAGQGNTGELFF
TRBJ2-7,TRBV28,CASSFATSGAYEQYF
TRBJ2-1,TRBV27,CASSLLASGAYNEQFF
TRBJ2-5,TRBV5-1,CASRPESTYQETQYF
TRBJ2-7,TRBV29-1,CSVPLGQGSPYEQYF
TRBJ2-2,TRBV29-1,CSVEEAVGPVNGELFF
TRBJ1-6,TRBV10-3,CAISESAAENSPLHF
TRBJ2-1,TRBV7-9,CASSWVANEQFF
TRBJ2-1,TRBV4-1,CASSQDRQAEQFF
TRBJ2-5,TRBV29-1,CSVPGLAGWETQYF
TRBJ1-3,TRBV7-8,CASSFYGNTIYF
TRBJ1-2,TRBV6-2/TRBV6-3,CASSHHGTGVLYGYTF
TRBJ2-1,TRBV20-1,CSASGVESSYNEQFF
TRBJ1-1,TRBV2,CASNRGGGITEAFF
TRBJ1-1,TRBV6-5,CASSYGDSEAFF
TRBJ2-1,TRBV5-1,CASRRWEEAEQFF
TRBJ1-5,TRBV14,CASSLTANQPQHF